Below, 29 T cell receptor beta chains from the same sample are listed, as sequenced in a study of Ad26.COV2.S vaccination and SARS-CoV-2 variants. Repertoires were generated with immunoSEQ multiplex PCR, while TCRdb's copy carries only in-frame clones and drops some. The sample lists over 400,000 clones; 90% were seen once. The treatment was: 15 to 20 received Ad26.COV2.S at low or high dose, single or two shots; roughly five received placebo; per-sample allocation not given. It was on day 63 after the first vaccine or placebo injection that samples were taken. The input for sequencing was peripheral blood, taken in a trial of Ad26.COV2.S vaccine versus placebo. These receptors were obtained from a person between 18 and 60 years old who received the Ad26.COV2.S COVID-19 vaccine or a placebo.

This clone was observed a single time. J is TRBJ2-1 and V is TRBV24-1; D is ambiguous. The germline V gene has CDR1 KGHDR and CDR2 SFDVKD. CDR3 size: 15 residues. V lost 1 base, J lost 1 base, and 7 bases lay in between. The CDR3: CATSDFWGSYNEQFF. DNA of the CDR3: TGTGCCACCAGTGATTTTTGGGGTTCCTACAATGAGCAGTTCTTC.

Comment on this clone: The sample holds other DNA sequences that translate to the same CDR3. The genes are TRBV19 and TRBJ1-5; the D gene is possibly TRBD1 (6 bases). The V gene lost 6 bases and the J gene lost 0 bases, with 9 bases spanning the gap. There are 14 residues in the CDR3. The germline V gene has CDR1 LNHDA and CDR2 SQIVND (reference sequence). Here the CDR3 DNA reads TGTGCCAGTAGCGTGACAGGTAGCAATCAGCCCCAGCATTTT. It translates to CASSVTGSNQPQHF.

This clone has a single count. The chain employs TRBV7-8 and TRBJ2-3, with TRBD2 matching over 7 bases. This CDR3 is built from 16 residues. Trimming at V came to 5 bases and at J to 3 bases, leaving 11 bases not matched to a gene. Germline V lookup: CDR1 SGHVS, CDR2 FQNEAQ. The CDR3 bases are TGTGCCAGCAGCCTAGGGAGGGTTGTCGGGACAGATACGCAGTATTTT. This translates into CASSLGRVVGTDTQYF.

The chain joins TRBV6-1 to TRBJ2-3, with D unclear. Germline CDR1 and CDR2: MNHNS and SASEGT. V was shortened by 3 bases and J by 4 bases, with 5 bases between the two germline ends. The CDR3 sequence is 12 residues long. The CDR3 DNA is TGTGCCAGCAGTGACGGTGCAGATACGCAGTATTTT. Translation gives CASSDGADTQYF.

The V gene is TRBV1, the J gene TRBJ2-1; the table's D call of TRBD2 was not tested on the DNA. TRBV1 is a pseudogene segment. CDR3 length: 14 residues. CDR3 nucleotide sequence: TGCACCAAGTCAGCGGGAGGCTCCTACAATGAGCAGTTCTTC. This gives the protein CTKSAGGSYNEQFF.

This chain links TRBV7-2 with TRBJ1-2; D possibly corresponds to TRBD1 (6 bases). The CDR3 sequence is 15 residues long. V lost 3 bases and J lost 3, with 14 bases in between. CDR1 and CDR2 (germline): SGHTA, FQGNSA. CDR3 sequence (DNA): TGTGCCAGCAGCTTCCGTTCTGGACAGCACTATGGCTACACCTTC. Residues: CASSFRSGQHYGYTF.

This sequence joins TRBV19 and TRBJ2-7; perhaps D is TRBD1 or TRBD2 (5 bases each). In germline, CDR1 is LNHDA, CDR2 SQIVND (reference sequence). The V end was cut by 8 bases, the J end by 4 bases, with 15 bases between. The CDR3 covers 13 residues. The DNA of the CDR3 is TGTGCCAGTTGGGACCACGTCTCGTACGAGCAGTACTTC. It is translated as CASWDHVSYEQYF.

This rearrangement joins TRBV28 to TRBJ1-1; no definite D call. From germline, CDR1 is MDHEN and CDR2 SYDVKM. V was shortened by 3 bases and J by 1 base, with 15 bases between the two germline ends. CDR3 length equals 16 residues. For the CDR3, the DNA is TGTGCCAGCAGTTTTGGATTAGGTCAGTGGAACACTGAAGCTTTCTTT. This gives the protein CASSFGLGQWNTEAFF. Complete variable domain (other parts from reference TRBV28 and TRBJ1-1): DVKVTQSSRYLVKRTGEKVFLECVQDMDHENMFWYRQDPGLGLRLIYFSYDVKMKEKGDIPEGYSVSREKKERFSLILESASTNQTSMYLCASSFGLGQWNTEAFFGQGTRLTVV.

The J gene is TRBJ2-3, the V gene TRBV7-9; 11 bases agree with TRBD2. Per germline, CDR1 SEHNR and CDR2 FQNEAQ (reference sequence). Unmatched junction bases numbered 12, after V lost 2 bases and J lost 5 bases. The CDR3 spans 18 residues. CDR3 protein: CASSLSGTSGRFEDTQYF. In DNA form, the CDR3 reads TGTGCCAGCAGCTTAAGCGGCACTAGCGGGAGATTTGAAGATACGCAGTATTTT.

This sequence joins TRBV6-5 and TRBJ2-7; a possible D gene is TRBD2 (5 bases). V gave up 6 bases and J gave up 5 bases, with 20 bases separating them. The germline V gene encodes CDR1 MNHEY and CDR2 SVGAGI. The CDR3 consists of 15 residues. CDR3 sequence (DNA): TGTGCCAGCAGCGGCCTAACCTCACTAGGTCACGAGCAGTACTTC. Translating gives CASSGLTSLGHEQYF.

The chain is built from TRBV28 and TRBJ2-7, with TRBD2 matching over 7 bases. Germline assignment: CDR1 MDHEN and CDR2 SYDVKM. V lost 5 bases and J lost 7; bases outside the gene matches: 14. CDR3 length: 15 residues. The CDR3 sequence: CASSLGGLRAWEQYF. The CDR3 DNA is TGTGCCAGCAGTCTTGGGGGACTAAGGGCCTGGGAGCAGTACTTC.

V is TRBV6-4 and J is TRBJ1-6, with D maybe TRBD1 (5 bases). The CDR3 extends over 15 amino acids. Per the germline V gene, CDR1 is MRHNA and CDR2 is SNTAGT. With 2 bases removed from V and 5 bases from J, the gap between germline ends came to 10 bases. DNA of the CDR3: TGTGCCAGCAGTGACGGGGACCCCGATAATTCACCCCTCCACTTT. Translation: CASSDGDPDNSPLHF.

The genes are TRBV11-2 and TRBJ2-3, with a tentative D call TRBD2 (6 bases). Looked up from germline, CDR1 is SGHAT and CDR2 is FQNNGV. The CDR3 contains 15 residues. V was clipped by 3 bases and J by 2 bases, with 12 bases between them. The CDR3 DNA follows: TGTGCCAGCAGCTTGTCCGGGAGTTACACAGATACGCAGTATTTT. This translates into CASSLSGSYTDTQYF.

CDR3 residues: CASSLTGQTGELFF. In nucleotides, the CDR3 is TGTGCCAGCAGCTTAACGGGGCAGACCGGGGAGCTGTTTTTT. This chain uses TRBV7-3 with TRBJ2-2, with a weak D call TRBD1 (5 bases). Looked up from germline, CDR1 is SGHTA and CDR2 is FQGTGA. The CDR3 runs to 14 residues. V lost 0 bases and J lost 5, with 7 bases in between. The variable domain in full, completed from reference TRBV7-3 and TRBJ2-2, reads GAGVSQTPSNKVTEKGKYVELRCDPISGHTALYWYRQSLGQGPEFLIYFQGTGAADDSGLPNDRFFAVRPEGSVSTLKIQRTERGDSAVYLCASSLTGQTGELFFGEGSRLTVL.

J is TRBJ2-1 and V is TRBV15; D call uncertain. The CDR3 spans 15 residues. The germline gives CDR1 LNHNV, CDR2 YYDKDF (reference sequence). V dropped 6 bases and J dropped 0 bases, with 12 bases sitting between them. The CDR3 region has the DNA TGTGCCACCAGTCTCTCACCGAGCTCCTACAATGAGCAGTTCTTC. This sequence encodes CATSLSPSSYNEQFF.

J is TRBJ2-2 and V is TRBV12-5; 8 positions agree with TRBD2. Unmatched junction bases numbered 7, after V lost 0 bases and J lost 4 bases. Germline values: CDR1 LGHNT, CDR2 FRNRAP. The CDR3 loop spans 17 amino acids. The CDR3 reads CASGLVHGAGVTGELFF. CDR3 sequence (DNA): TGTGCTAGTGGTTTGGTACATGGAGCGGGAGTCACCGGGGAGCTGTTTTTT. The variable domain in full, completed from reference TRBV12-5 and TRBJ2-2, reads DARVTQTPRHKVTEMGQEVTMRCQPILGHNTVFWYRQTMMQGLELLAYFRNRAPLDDSGMPKDRFSAEMPDATLATLKIQPSEPRDSAVYFCASGLVHGAGVTGELFFGEGSRLTVL.

The rearrangement uses TRBV19 and TRBJ2-1, with 13 bases aligning to TRBD2. With 6 bases clipped from V and 9 bases from J, the junction kept 8 bases outside the gene matches. The CDR3 runs to 15 residues. Looked up from germline, CDR1 is LNHDA and CDR2 is SQIVND (reference sequence). This CDR3 is CASSRGLAGAGEQFF. The DNA of the CDR3 is TGTGCCAGTAGCCGAGGACTAGCGGGAGCGGGTGAGCAGTTCTTC.

The chain links TRBV4-2 to TRBJ1-4; D might be TRBD1 (5 bases). V lost 1 base to trimming and J lost 0 bases, with 12 bases between them. The CDR3 length is 17 residues. Germline assignment: CDR1 LGHNA and CDR2 YNFKEQ. In DNA, the CDR3 is TGTGCCAGCAGCCAAGGTGGGGGGAAGTCAACTAATGAAAAACTGTTTTTT. Its translation is CASSQGGGKSTNEKLFF.

The chain joins TRBV7-2 to TRBJ1-2; maybe TRBD1 (5 bases). The V end lost 5 bases, the J end lost 3 bases, and 13 bases lay between the germline ends. The CDR3 sequence is 14 residues long. CDR1 and CDR2 from the germline V gene are SGHTA and FQGNSA. The CDR3 here is CASSMDGGDYGYTF. In DNA, the CDR3 is TGTGCCAGCAGCATGGACGGGGGGGACTATGGCTACACCTTC.

The chain links TRBV7-6 to TRBJ2-7, with D hard to call. Germline lookup yields CDR1 SGHVS and CDR2 FNYEAQ. The CDR3 length is 15 residues. With 1 base removed from V and 5 bases from J, the gap between germline ends came to 15 bases. The CDR3 loop is CASSLGVGMFDEQYF. DNA for the CDR3: TGTGCCAGCAGCTTAGGGGTAGGAATGTTCGACGAGCAGTACTTC.

The chain has TRBV29-1 and TRBJ2-1; 11 nucleotides match TRBD2. This CDR3 contains 13 residues. Per the germline V gene, CDR1 is SQVTM and CDR2 is ANQGSEA. Trimming took 4 bases from V and 8 from J; bases not matched to a gene: 4. Here the CDR3 reads CSVAGLAGDEQFF. CDR3 DNA sequence: TGCAGCGTTGCTGGACTAGCGGGCGATGAGCAGTTCTTC.

This chain uses TRBV29-1 with TRBJ1-6; no clear D. Per germline, CDR1 SQVTM and CDR2 ANQGSEA. The CDR3 contains 13 residues. V was clipped by 6 bases and J by 7 bases, with 13 bases between them. The CDR3 nucleotides read TGCAGCGTGGGAGGAGGGCCCAATTCACCCCTCCACTTT. Amino acid sequence: CSVGGGPNSPLHF.

The chain uses TRBV7-2 and TRBJ2-5, with TRBD1 matching 8 bases. Germline trimming cut 4 bases from V and 5 bases from J; bases unmatched to any gene: 3. This CDR3 is built from 13 residues. In germline, CDR1 is SGHTA, CDR2 FQGNSA. The CDR3 DNA reads as TGTGCCAGCAGCTGGGACAGGTCTGAGACCCAGTACTTC. It codes for CASSWDRSETQYF.

V gene TRBV11-2 combines with J gene TRBJ1-3, with D perhaps TRBD1 (5 bases). V was shortened by 4 bases and J by 4 bases, with 11 bases between the two germline ends. This CDR3 is 14 amino acids long. The germline V gene has CDR1 SGHAT and CDR2 FQNNGV. The chain's CDR3 is CASSSRGTGNTIYF. CDR3 coding DNA: TGTGCCAGCAGCTCGAGGGGAACCGGAAACACCATATATTTT.

The genes are TRBV27 and TRBJ1-2, with D maybe TRBD1 (5 bases). CDR3 length equals 12 residues. CDR1 is MNHEY, CDR2 SMNVEV, per germline (reference sequence). V lost 8 bases and J lost 6, with 13 bases in between. Here the CDR3 DNA reads TGTGCCAGCCCCCCCGGGGGAAATGGCTACACCTTC. Translation gives CASPPGGNGYTF.

The CDR3: CASSTGLAGGGVSDEQFF. CDR3 nucleotide sequence: TGCGCCAGCAGCACTGGACTAGCGGGAGGGGGAGTTTCGGATGAGCAGTTCTTC. The chain uses TRBV5-1 and TRBJ2-1, with 15 bases matching TRBD2. The CDR3 spans 18 residues. V lost 4 bases, J lost 8 bases, and 13 bases stayed unmatched. CDR1 SGHRS and CDR2 YFSETQ come from the germline V gene.

The rearrangement joins TRBV30 to TRBJ2-7; 10 bases line up with TRBD2. V gave up 0 bases and J gave up 5 bases; unmatched junction bases: 4. CDR1 is GTSNPN, CDR2 SVGIG, per germline (reference sequence). The length of the CDR3 is 14 residues. CDR3 amino acids: CAWSVGLAGDEQYF. CDR3 nucleotides: TGTGCCTGGAGTGTCGGGCTAGCGGGAGACGAGCAGTACTTC.

V gene TRBV2 combines with J gene TRBJ2-1, with TRBD2 matching 12 bases. The CDR3 spans 15 residues. Germline V lookup: CDR1 SNHLY, CDR2 FYNNEI. V lost 2 bases, J lost 12 bases, and 8 bases stayed unmatched. The CDR3 region has the DNA TGTGCCAGCAGTGAACTAGCGGGAGGGCCACAAGTGCAGTTCTTC. Protein sequence: CASSELAGGPQVQFF.

This clone is a singleton in its sample. The chain carries TRBV19 and TRBJ2-3; 14 bases fit TRBD2. V lost 4 bases, J lost 0 bases, and 9 bases stayed unmatched. CDR3 length equals 19 residues. Germline CDR1 and CDR2: LNHDA and SQIVND (reference sequence). The CDR3 reads CASSRLAGGPSSSTDTQYF. CDR3 sequence (DNA): TGTGCCAGTAGTAGACTAGCGGGAGGGCCCTCAAGTAGCACAGATACGCAGTATTTT.